The 7 T cell receptor beta chains listed next were all sequenced from one sample in a study of T cells expressing NK-cell markers. TCRdb reprocessed the 5' RACE reads and stores each CDR3 protein as one record, lacking DNA. The sample has around 380,000 distinct CDR3 sequences. Material for sequencing was blood T cells: a sorted CD56 or NKG2C T cell subset, CD4+ or CD8+ T cells, or bulk PBMC T cells (not recorded which). These receptors originate from a woman aged 45-65 years in good health.

J is TRBJ2-1 and V is TRBV30; no DNA is available, so the TRBD2 call from TCRdb remains unchecked. This CDR3 comprises 14 residues. Germline V lookup: CDR1 GTSNPN, CDR2 SVGIG (reference sequence). The CDR3 reads CAWSVLGASLEQFF.

V and J are TRBV5-5 and TRBJ1-3; the D gene TCRdb calls, TRBD1, cannot be checked with no DNA. Germline CDR1 is SGHKS and CDR2 is YYEKEE (reference sequence). CDR3 length: 14 residues. CDR3 amino acids: CASSSLQGRNTIYF.

This rearrangement joins TRBV16 to TRBJ2-3; TCRdb proposes TRBD2, but this gene call is untestable without DNA. CDR3 length: 16 amino acids. Germline V gives CDR1 KGHSY, CDR2 FQNENV. The chain's CDR3 is CASSPTKLGFTDTQYF.

The chain carries TRBV10-3 and TRBJ2-1; the TCRdb call, TRBD1, lacks DNA for checking. The CDR3 sequence is 13 residues long. CDR1 and CDR2 from the germline V gene are ENHRY and SYGVKD. The CDR3 sequence: CAIRRQGADEQFF.

The V and J genes are TRBV11-3 and TRBJ2-1. Germline V gene data show CDR1 as SGHNT and CDR2 as YENEEA. The CDR3 loop spans 12 amino acids. This chain's CDR3 is CASSFSWDEQFF.

The CDR3 sequence: CASIGQWQDQTQYF. The chain has TRBV5-1 and TRBJ2-5; checking the TCRdb D call of TRBD2 is not possible without DNA. The CDR3 consists of 14 residues. The V gene's germline CDR1 is SGHRS and CDR2 YFSETQ.

The rearrangement links TRBV12-3 or TRBV12-4 to TRBJ1-1; TCRdb designates TRBD1, a call that cannot be tested without DNA. This CDR3 comprises 14 residues. The chain's CDR3 is CASSLVTGAGEAFF.